This is a list of T cell receptor beta chains from one sample in a study of response to subunit inactivated influenza vaccine. Using its own MiXCR run on the RT-PCR reads, TCRdb lists one record per CDR3 protein. The profile shows 200,000 to 250,000 distinct CDR3 sequences, more than 9% of them singletons. The sample in question was non-naive T cells sorted from PBMCs, obtained 14 days before vaccination. These receptors were taken from a man aged 50 or older who received an inactivated influenza vaccine. The CDR3 runs from the conserved cysteine through the conserved F or W. A D gene is named only where the DNA matches it firmly. Clone size appears in some rows only: once, few, many, or a class for an expanded clone.

D gene	clone size	J gene	V gene	CDR3 DNA	CDR3 protein
.	many	TRBJ1-1	TRBV7-9	TGTGCCAGCAGCCCGCGTAGGGGAGGGGTTGAAGCTTTCTTT	CASSPRRGGVEAFF
.	few	TRBJ1-2	TRBV9	TGTGCCAGCAGCGGAATGCACAGGCAGGGCTATGGCTACACCTTC	CASSGMHRQGYGYTF
.	.	TRBJ1-3	TRBV28	TGTGCCAGCAGGAAAACTGGAAACACCATATATTTT	CASRKTGNTIYF
.	many	TRBJ2-3	TRBV12-3/TRBV12-4	TGTGCCAGCAGTTCGGAAGGGACTAGCACAGATACGCAGTATTTT	CASSSEGTSTDTQYF
.	few	TRBJ2-3	TRBV5-8	TGTGCCAGCACTCTACAGCGCACAGATACGCAGTATTTT	CASTLQRTDTQYF
TRBD2	.	TRBJ2-1	TRBV20-1	TGCAGTGCTTATAGCGGGGGGGCCTACAATGAGCAGTTCTTC	CSAYSGGAYNEQFF
TRBD1	few	TRBJ1-5	TRBV23-1	TGCGCCAGCCCGGGACAGGCGTCGTGGGCCAATCAGCCCCAGCATTTT	CASPGQASWANQPQHF
.	many	TRBJ1-6	TRBV7-2	TGTGCCAGCAGCTTAGCGTCAGGGGTAGAATCACCCCTCCACTTT	CASSLASGVESPLHF
.	.	TRBJ1-3	TRBV7-6	TGTGCCAGCAGCCAAGCAGGGTCCGGAAACAGCATATATTTT	CASSQAGSGNSIYF
.	many	TRBJ2-5	TRBV11-2	TGTGCCAGCAGCTTAGGCAGGGTTTCAGAGACCCAGTACTTC	CASSLGRVSETQYF
TRBD2	many	TRBJ2-1	TRBV5-1	TGCGCCAGCAGCTTAGGCGGGGGGGTCGGCAATGAGCAGTTCTTC	CASSLGGGVGNEQFF
.	.	TRBJ2-1	TRBV11-2	TGTGCCAGCAGAAGAGGGCTAGCTGGTAGTGAGCAGTTCTTC	CASRRGLAGSEQFF
TRBD2	few	TRBJ2-7	TRBV20-1	TGCAGTGTCACCACTAGCGGGGTCGATAAGCAGTACTTC	CSVTTSGVDKQYF
.	few	TRBJ2-1	TRBV27	TGTGCCAGCAGTCAAACCATACAGGGCAATGAGCAGTTCTTC	CASSQTIQGNEQFF
TRBD1	.	TRBJ2-7	TRBV4-1	TGCGCCACCAGAGGGGGCGGCTACGAGCAGTACTTC	CATRGGGYEQYF
TRBD1	.	TRBJ2-5	TRBV5-5	TGTGCCAGCAGCACAGGGGGTTACCAAGAGACCCAGTACTTC	CASSTGGYQETQYF